This TCR beta chain was profiled in a study of cytomegalovirus exposure and HLA in healthy donors. General study findings and limits: Sequencing depth across donors, presence/absence analyses assumed, was roughly uniform. The availability of immune exposure information extended only to CMV serostatus.

The germline gives CDR1 MNHNY, CDR2 SVGAGI (reference sequence). This CDR3 has 14 amino acids. V was trimmed by 1 base and J by 4 bases, leaving 10 bases between them. Worth noting for this clone: Its antigen is not known.

It was with 60 Vbeta and 13 Jbeta primers that the PCR ran. Per the study methods: An analysis that came later counted tens of millions of unique TCR beta chains, 9 million to 12 million shared. TCRdb's table, derived via immunoSEQ multiplex PCR, lists solely in-frame clones and lacks some. V, J and clone size are those of that table, while D and trimming were read from the DNA. This specimen shows approximately 110,000 clones; the ten leading clones hold roughly 3.7%. Sampled while nominally healthy, donors likely had unrecorded immune exposures. The TCR originated in a man aged 25 to 40 in good health and CMV-seronegative. This chain connects TRBV6-6 to TRBJ1-2; D possibly corresponds to TRBD1 (6 bases). The sample comprised PBMCs. The chain's CDR3 is CASSYWAGAYGYTF. The CDR3 DNA sequence: TGTGCCAGCAGTTACTGGGCAGGGGCCTATGGCTACACCTTC.